The source of this T cell receptor beta chain is a study of CD8+CD57+ T cells in acquired aplastic anemia. This clonotype showed up just a few times. After removal of 9 bases from V and 6 bases from J, the junction contained 14 bases not matched to a gene. Germline CDR1 LNHDA, CDR2 SQIVND (reference sequence). The CDR3 contains 17 residues. It was genomic DNA that served as the template for profiling TCR beta VDJ and CDR3. Via MiXCR, TCRdb re-called the reads, giving one row per CDR3 protein. The sample has hundreds of thousands of distinct CDR3 sequences, around 30% seen once. The authors sequenced patients whose flow cytometry had shown CD8+CD57+ cell expansion.

This TCR came from a human donor with aplastic anemia. The chain is built from TRBV19 and TRBJ2-3, with 14 bases that match TRBD2. The sample comprised sorted CD4+, CD8+, or CD8+CD57+ T cells (not recorded which) from PBMCs. Here the CDR3 reads CASRWTSGGILRDTQYF. The DNA of the CDR3 is TGTGCCAGCCGATGGACTAGCGGGGGGATCCTCAGGGATACGCAGTATTTT.